The present TCR beta chain was sequenced within a study of vaccination effects on CD4 cells after COVID-19. Points from the study as a whole: In the late period after vaccination, infection- and vaccine-induced clones contracted markedly. No early post-infection timepoints were available in the study, which also included few convalescent patients.

Comment on this clone: Antigen: not known.

Expansion with viral peptide pools was applied to antigen-specific CD4+ T cells by the ViraFEST assay prior to sequencing. Culture proceeded for nine to ten days, and CD4+ T cells were then isolated. Vaccinees lacked prior SARS-CoV-2 infection and tested negative for nucleocapsid antibodies. With 10 ug/ml peptides and about 10 IU/ml IL-2, a few million PBMC per well were cultured. Here immunoSEQ multiplex PCR was the method, and the copy in TCRdb shows in-frame clones only, minus some. The table has fewer than 30,000 clones, approximately 75% seen once; the top ten hold 8% to 11%. The sequencing here drew on CD4+ T cells from PBMCs cultured with SARS-CoV-2 spike peptides, taken before COVID-19 vaccination. The sequence derives from a human donor who received a COVID-19 vaccine.

The CDR3 here is CAIGGRGLTYEQYF. In DNA form, the CDR3 reads TGTGCCATCGGGGGGAGGGGGCTGACCTACGAGCAGTACTTC. V gene TRBV10-3 combines with J gene TRBJ2-7; D tentatively fits TRBD1 or TRBD2 (7 bases each). Per germline, CDR1 ENHRY and CDR2 SYGVKD. This CDR3 contains 14 residues. The germline V and J ends were trimmed by 8 bases and 2 bases, with 16 bases remaining between them.